The clone carrying this T cell receptor (beta chain) has ten or more counts. This sample stems from a study of spatial heterogeneity in lung cancer. The time point here: blood at routine non-recurrence follow-up after resection. Without sorting, whole RNA was sequenced from tumor, nontumor lung or frozen PBMC. TCRdb redid the calling of the 5' RACE reads with MiXCR, one entry per CDR3 protein. The sample includes under 150,000 distinct CDR3 sequences, 9% to 15% of them seen just once. This TCR was sampled from a male donor with early-stage non-small cell lung cancer. The input for sequencing was PBMCs, taken at follow-up.

For the CDR3, the DNA is TGCAGCGTCATGTTTGGGGCAGGAGAGCAGTACTTC. Translation gives CSVMFGAGEQYF. The chain carries TRBV29-1 and TRBJ2-7, with a possible D match to TRBD1 (5 bases). The germline gives CDR1 SQVTM, CDR2 ANQGSEA. Trimming stripped 6 bases from V and 7 bases from J, with 16 bases between. The length of the CDR3 is 12 residues.